A single sample is the source of the 31 T cell receptor beta chains below, sequenced in a study of control samples from healthy donors and cancer patients. TCRdb keeps only in-frame clones here, not all; method: immunoSEQ multiplex PCR. The sample lists tens of thousands of clones, just over 70% occurring once. Sequencing was performed on formalin-fixed, paraffin-embedded tissue. The receptors come from a male donor with melanoma.

The V gene is TRBV25-1, the J gene TRBJ1-5; 7 bases are shared with TRBD1. The CDR3 contains 16 residues. Germline trimming cut 9 bases from V and 1 base from J; bases unmatched to any gene: 12. Looked up from germline, CDR1 is MGHDK and CDR2 is SYGVNS. The CDR3 region is CARPTGVDVSNQPQHF. As DNA, the CDR3 is TGTGCCAGGCCTACAGGGGTAGACGTCAGCAATCAGCCCCAGCATTTT. Looking up the rest from reference TRBV25-1 and TRBJ1-5 gives the full variable domain: EADIYQTPRYLVIGTGKKITLECSQTMGHDKMYWYQQDPGMELHLIHYSYGVNSTEKGDLSSESTVSRIRTEHFPLTLESARPSHTSQYLCARPTGVDVSNQPQHFGDGTRLSIL.

The chain is built from TRBV3-1 (or the pseudogene TRBV3-2) and TRBJ1-4; no firm D call. Trimming cost V 2 bases and J 8 bases, with 18 bases left between them. The CDR3 extends over 16 amino acids. Per germline, CDR1 LGHDT and CDR2 YNNKEL (reference sequence). CDR3 sequence: CASSQTLTVEWEKLFF. The CDR3 region has the DNA TGTGCCAGCAGCCAAACGCTTACGGTGGAGTGGGAAAAACTGTTTTTT.

The rearrangement links TRBV2 to TRBJ2-5; D might be TRBD2 (5 bases). The germline gives CDR1 SNHLY, CDR2 FYNNEI. V dropped 0 bases and J dropped 7 bases, with 12 bases sitting between them. There are 14 residues in the CDR3. The CDR3 sequence is CASSEAGETVTQYF. The CDR3 DNA sequence: TGTGCCAGCAGTGAAGCTGGGGAGACTGTGACCCAGTACTTC. Looking up the rest from reference TRBV2 and TRBJ2-5 gives the full variable domain: EPEVTQTPSHQVTQMGQEVILRCVPISNHLYFYWYRQILGQKVEFLVSFYNNEISEKSEIFDDQFSVERPDGSNFTLKIRSTKLEDSAMYFCASSEAGETVTQYFGPGTRLLVL.

The V call is TRBV3-1 (or the pseudogene TRBV3-2), the J call TRBJ1-2; 10 bases line up with TRBD1. Germline V gene sequence: CDR1 LGHDT, CDR2 YNNKEL (reference sequence). The CDR3 extends over 14 amino acids. The J segment lost 5 bases and the V segment lost 5 bases, leaving 5 bases of the junction unmatched. The CDR3 sequence: CASSGDRGRYGYTF. DNA of the CDR3: TGTGCCAGCAGCGGGGACAGGGGAAGGTATGGCTACACCTTC.

The V gene is TRBV11-2, the J gene TRBJ2-7, with TRBD1 as a possible D gene (5 bases). Deletions cut 3 bases from V and 2 bases from J, with 14 bases between. Germline V gives CDR1 SGHAT, CDR2 FQNNGV. This CDR3 has 15 amino acids. The CDR3 loop is CASSLETGSPYEQYF. The CDR3 DNA reads as TGTGCCAGCAGCTTGGAAACAGGATCGCCCTACGAGCAGTACTTC.

This clone occurred a few times. V usage is TRBV11-1 and J usage is TRBJ2-3; the D is unclear. This CDR3 has 14 amino acids. From germline, CDR1 is SGHAT and CDR2 FQDESV (reference sequence). Trimming shortened V by 5 bases and J by 1 base, and 10 bases separated the two germline ends. The CDR3 protein is CASSPDSGTDTQYF. The CDR3 DNA reads TGTGCCAGCAGCCCCGACTCAGGCACAGATACGCAGTATTTT.

The chain employs TRBV12-3 or TRBV12-4 and TRBJ2-1, with D uncertain. Trimming left V 6 bases short and J 0 bases short, with 6 bases between. There are 13 residues in the CDR3. CDR3 bases: TGTGCCAGCAGAAAGGGCTCCTACAATGAGCAGTTCTTC. This codes for CASRKGSYNEQFF.

This clone was counted a few times. The chain carries TRBV18 and TRBJ2-2; the match to TRBD1 covers 7 bases. CDR1 is KGHSH and CDR2 is LQKENI in the germline V gene. After removal of 6 bases from V and 1 base from J, the junction contained 2 bases not matched to a gene. This CDR3 region has 14 residues. CDR3 residues: CASSRDRNTGELFF. The CDR3 DNA follows: TGTGCCAGCTCCCGGGACAGGAACACCGGGGAGCTGTTTTTT.

The rearrangement joins TRBV5-5 to TRBJ2-4, with 13 bases aligning to TRBD2. The J segment lost 6 bases and the V segment lost 5 bases, leaving 14 bases of the junction unmatched. The CDR3 has 18 amino acids. Germline V gives CDR1 SGHKS, CDR2 YYEKEE (reference sequence). The CDR3 loop is CASRRTPGTSGMGNIQYF. CDR3 DNA: TGTGCCAGCAGACGAACGCCCGGGACTAGCGGGATGGGAAACATTCAGTACTTC.

By frequency in the sample, this clone is hyperexpanded. The same CDR3 also results from other DNA sequences found in this sample. The CDR3 spells CASSPPAGMESYEQYF. CDR3 sequence (DNA): TGTGCCAGCTCACCACCCGCGGGGATGGAGTCCTACGAGCAGTACTTC. J is TRBJ2-7 and V is TRBV18; D possibly corresponds to TRBD2 (6 bases). CDR1 and CDR2 from the germline V gene are KGHSH and LQKENI. CDR3 length: 16 amino acids. V lost 0 bases to trimming and J lost 1 base, with 13 bases between them.

The J gene is TRBJ1-3, the V gene TRBV10-3, with unresolved D. Trimming removed 8 bases at V and 0 bases at J, with 20 bases between. CDR1 and CDR2 from the germline V gene are ENHRY and SYGVKD. The CDR3 contains 17 residues. In nucleotides, the CDR3 is TGTGCCATCGAGACGAGTAGGCAGAACCACTCTGGAAACACCATATATTTT. This codes for CAIETSRQNHSGNTIYF.

This clone was detected a few times. The rearrangement joins TRBV19 to TRBJ1-4; D may be TRBD1 (6 bases). Per germline, CDR1 LNHDA and CDR2 SQIVND (reference sequence). The V end was cut by 3 bases, the J end by 2 bases, with 13 bases between. The CDR3 extends over 16 amino acids. CDR3 DNA: TGTGCCAGTAGTATTACAGGGAGTATGACTAATGAAAAACTGTTTTTT. This encodes CASSITGSMTNEKLFF.

This clone was counted between two and nine times. The rearrangement links TRBV2 to TRBJ2-1; TRBD1 or TRBD2 may be the D gene (5 bases each). The germline V gene has CDR1 SNHLY and CDR2 FYNNEI. CDR3 length equals 14 residues. V lost 5 bases and J lost 4, with 12 bases in between. The CDR3 reads CASSPGPTYNEQFF. CDR3 nucleotide sequence: TGTGCCAGCAGTCCGGGACCGACATACAATGAGCAGTTCTTC.

The genes are TRBV7-2 and TRBJ1-5, with D unresolved. V was pared by 3 bases and J by 5 bases, with 5 bases between. The germline CDR1 and CDR2 sequences are SGHTA and FQGNSA. This CDR3 region has 12 residues. The CDR3 region has the DNA TGTGCCAGCAGCTTTTACGATCAGCCCCAGCATTTT. Translating it yields CASSFYDQPQHF.

This clone appeared a few times. The CDR3 nucleotides are TGTGCCACCAGCAGAGGGACAGGGGGTTACGAGCAGTACTTC. As protein: CATSRGTGGYEQYF. The chain joins TRBV15 to TRBJ2-7; 10 nucleotides agree with TRBD1. There are 14 residues in the CDR3. Germline loops: CDR1 LNHNV, CDR2 YYDKDF (reference sequence). With 1 base clipped from V and 4 bases from J, the junction kept 1 base outside the gene matches.

The CDR3 nucleotides are TGTGCCAGCAGTCCGCGTGGGGGGCGATACTCTGAAGCTTTCTTT. This codes for CASSPRGGRYSEAFF. The chain employs TRBV7-2 and TRBJ1-1; D is perhaps TRBD1 (6 bases). The CDR3 length is 15 residues. The ends were cut back, 6 bases at V and 6 bases at J, with 20 bases in the middle. Germline V CDR1 and CDR2: SGHTA, FQGNSA.

The chain joins TRBV28 to TRBJ1-5; TRBD1 is a possible D gene (5 bases). The germline V gene encodes CDR1 MDHEN and CDR2 SYDVKM. V shed 2 bases and J shed 11 bases, with 16 bases lying between them. The CDR3 has 14 amino acids. Here the CDR3 reads CASSLPGEQSAQHF. Here the CDR3 DNA reads TGTGCCAGCAGTTTACCGGGGGAACAATCGGCCCAGCATTTT.

V usage is TRBV28 and J usage is TRBJ2-7; 8 bases line up with TRBD1. Germline V gives CDR1 MDHEN, CDR2 SYDVKM. CDR3 length: 17 residues. V lost 5 bases and J lost 0; bases outside the gene matches: 12. The CDR3 nucleotides read TGTGCCAGCAGTCCTCCCAGTGGACAGGGATCCTCCTACGAGCAGTACTTC. Its protein product is CASSPPSGQGSSYEQYF.

The rearrangement links TRBV7-2 to TRBJ2-3; weak D call: TRBD1 (5 bases). CDR1 is SGHTA, CDR2 FQGNSA, per germline. The germline V and J ends were trimmed by 4 bases and 2 bases, with 7 bases remaining between them. This CDR3 has 13 residues. The CDR3 DNA reads TGTGCCAGCAGCTCGACAGACACAGATACGCAGTATTTT. Translation: CASSSTDTDTQYF.

The genes are TRBV29-1 and TRBJ2-4; TRBD2 agrees at 7 bases. From germline, CDR1 is SQVTM and CDR2 ANQGSEA. CDR3 size: 16 residues. V was clipped by 1 base and J by 6 bases; unmatched bases: 12. The CDR3 nucleotides read TGCAGCGTTGAAGGTAAAGTCGAGGGAGGGCCAAACATTCAGTACTTC. Amino acids: CSVEGKVEGGPNIQYF.

The CDR3 coding sequence is TGTGCCAGCAGTCTGGTGGAGGAAGAGACCCAGTACTTC. Protein: CASSLVEEETQYF. The chain carries TRBV6-5 and TRBJ2-5; perhaps TRBD2 as D (5 bases). The CDR3 length is 13 residues. Per the germline V gene, CDR1 is MNHEY and CDR2 is SVGAGI. V lost 5 bases and J 3 bases, leaving 10 bases between the germline ends.

This clone was counted a few times. J is TRBJ2-7 and V is TRBV6-5, with D possibly TRBD1 on 6 matching bases. Between the trimmed V and J ends, which lost 4 bases and 2 bases, there was a span of 9 bases. From germline, CDR1 is MNHEY and CDR2 SVGAGI. The CDR3 has 13 amino acids. Here the CDR3 DNA reads TGTGCCAGCAGTTCGACAGGAGCCTACGAGCAGTACTTC. Residues: CASSSTGAYEQYF.

This clone was recorded a few times. The J gene is TRBJ2-2, the V gene TRBV18; D is unresolved. In germline, CDR1 is KGHSH, CDR2 LQKENI. The CDR3 has 17 residues. V lost 0 bases, J lost 0 bases, and 11 bases lay in between. CDR3 sequence: CASSPPSVTANTGELFF. CDR3 nucleotide sequence: TGTGCCAGCTCACCACCGTCAGTGACCGCGAACACCGGGGAGCTGTTTTTT.

On this clone itself: At the DNA level, this CDR3 is encoded by other sequences in the same sample as well. The rearrangement uses TRBV29-1 and TRBJ2-5, with D maybe TRBD1 (5 bases). The CDR3 is 12 residues long. V lost 8 bases and J lost 2, with 12 bases in between. In germline, CDR1 is SQVTM, CDR2 ANQGSEA. CDR3 sequence: CSSISGQETQYF. CDR3 DNA: TGCAGCTCAATATCAGGGCAAGAGACCCAGTACTTC.

This chain connects TRBV10-1 to TRBJ2-5, with D possibly matching TRBD1 (5 bases). The V gene's germline CDR1 is WNHNN and CDR2 SYGVQD (reference sequence). Trimming stripped 2 bases from V and 7 bases from J, with 11 bases between. The CDR3 runs 13 residues. Written as DNA, the CDR3 is TGCGCCAGCAGTGAGGCAGGGTATGGGACCCAGTACTTC. This gives the protein CASSEAGYGTQYF.

Regarding this clone: This sample includes further DNA sequences coding for the same CDR3. V usage is TRBV6-1 and J usage is TRBJ2-3, with D uncertain. This CDR3 spans 11 amino acids. The V end lost 3 bases, the J end lost 6 bases, and 4 bases lay between the germline ends. CDR1 MNHNS and CDR2 SASEGT come from the germline V gene. The CDR3 sequence: CASSDTDTQYF. CDR3 nucleotides: TGTGCCAGCAGTGATACGGATACGCAGTATTTT.

V usage is TRBV11-2 and J usage is TRBJ2-7; 9 positions agree with TRBD2. V shed 6 bases and J 0 bases; nucleotides not matched to a gene: 6. The germline CDR1 and CDR2 sequences are SGHAT and FQNNGV. This CDR3 has 15 amino acids. The CDR3 reads CASRMTSGHSYEQYF. The CDR3 DNA follows: TGTGCCAGCAGGATGACTAGCGGCCACTCCTACGAGCAGTACTTC.

With respect to this clone: A junction end diverges from the germline sequence, so it may reflect a read error. The chain employs TRBV28 and TRBJ1-6, with unresolved D. CDR1 and CDR2 from the germline V gene are MDHEN and SYDVKM. The CDR3 consists of 13 residues. Written as DNA, the CDR3 is TGTGCCAGCAGTTTAGGCCAGATTTCACTCCTCCACTTT. Residues: CASSLGQISLLHF.

This chain uses TRBV4-1 with TRBJ2-1, with TRBD1 matching over 7 bases. CDR3 length equals 16 residues. V lost 2 bases, J lost 5 bases, and 9 bases stayed unmatched. Germline V gene data show CDR1 as MGHRA and CDR2 as YSYEKL. The CDR3 DNA reads TGCGCCAGCAGCCAACGACAGGGAAGGGGTAACAATGAGCAGTTCTTC. This encodes CASSQRQGRGNNEQFF.

The chain has TRBV6-5 and TRBJ1-3; TRBD1 matches 9 bases. V shed 4 bases and J 4 bases; nucleotides not matched to a gene: 5. Germline lookup yields CDR1 MNHEY and CDR2 SVGAGI. The CDR3 loop spans 15 amino acids. CDR3 residues: CASSWGQGNGNTIYF. The CDR3 DNA reads as TGTGCCAGCAGTTGGGGACAGGGAAACGGAAACACCATATATTTT.

Worth noting for this clone: A much larger clone differs by one base, so this may be a read error. Other DNA sequences of this sample code for an identical CDR3. The rearrangement joins TRBV6-2 or TRBV6-3 to TRBJ2-2; 8 bases agree with TRBD2. The germline V gene has CDR1 MNHEY and CDR2 SVGEGT. CDR3 length: 17 residues. The CDR3 DNA is TGTGCCAGTAGTTCCCTCACGACTAGCGAGAACACCGGGGAGCTGTTTTTT. Its translation is CASSSLTTSENTGELFF.